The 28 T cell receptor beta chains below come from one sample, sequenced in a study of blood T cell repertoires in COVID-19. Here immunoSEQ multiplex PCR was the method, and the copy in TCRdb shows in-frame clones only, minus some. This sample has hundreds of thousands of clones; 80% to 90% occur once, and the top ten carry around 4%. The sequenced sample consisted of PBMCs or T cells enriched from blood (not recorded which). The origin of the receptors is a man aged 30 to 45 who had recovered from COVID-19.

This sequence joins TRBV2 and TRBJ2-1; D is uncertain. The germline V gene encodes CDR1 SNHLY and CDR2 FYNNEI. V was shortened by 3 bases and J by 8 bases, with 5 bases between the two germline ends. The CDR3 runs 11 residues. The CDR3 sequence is CASSDVYEQFF. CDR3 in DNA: TGTGCCAGCAGTGATGTCTATGAGCAGTTCTTC.

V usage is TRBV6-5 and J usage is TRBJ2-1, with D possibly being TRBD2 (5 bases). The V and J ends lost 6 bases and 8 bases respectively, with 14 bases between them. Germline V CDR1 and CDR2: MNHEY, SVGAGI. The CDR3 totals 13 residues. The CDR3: CASSLTPSHEQFF. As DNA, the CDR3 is TGTGCCAGCAGCCTCACCCCTAGCCATGAGCAGTTCTTC.

For the CDR3, the DNA is TGTGCCTGGAGGGTTCGGGTCCCCCTATTGAAGGACACCGGGGAGCTGTTTTTT. It is translated as CAWRVRVPLLKDTGELFF. The gene calls are TRBV30 and TRBJ2-2; D is unclear. CDR3 length: 18 amino acids. The V gene lost 3 bases and the J gene lost 3 bases, with 23 bases spanning the gap. Germline V lookup: CDR1 GTSNPN, CDR2 SVGIG (reference sequence).

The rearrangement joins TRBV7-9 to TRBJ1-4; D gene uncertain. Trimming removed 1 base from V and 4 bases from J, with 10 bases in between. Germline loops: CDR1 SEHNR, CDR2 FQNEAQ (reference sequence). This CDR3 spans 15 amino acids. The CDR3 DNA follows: TGTGCCAGCAGCTTAGGGCAGCGGAATAATGAAAAACTGTTTTTT. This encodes CASSLGQRNNEKLFF.

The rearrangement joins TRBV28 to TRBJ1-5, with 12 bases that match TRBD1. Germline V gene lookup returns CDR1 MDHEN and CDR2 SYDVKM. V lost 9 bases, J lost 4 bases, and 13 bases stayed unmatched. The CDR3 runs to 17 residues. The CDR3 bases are TGTGCCAGTCTACCCCCCCCGGGACAGGGGGCGAATCAGCCCCAGCATTTT. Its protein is CASLPPPGQGANQPQHF.

This chain's CDR3 is CASSVGSRELFF. CDR3 DNA: TGTGCCAGCAGCGTCGGGAGCCGGGAGCTGTTTTTT. The chain uses TRBV7-2 and TRBJ2-2; TRBD2 is a possible D gene (6 bases). Trimming cost V 5 bases and J 9 bases, with 10 bases left between them. This CDR3 has 12 amino acids. Germline V gene lookup returns CDR1 SGHTA and CDR2 FQGNSA.

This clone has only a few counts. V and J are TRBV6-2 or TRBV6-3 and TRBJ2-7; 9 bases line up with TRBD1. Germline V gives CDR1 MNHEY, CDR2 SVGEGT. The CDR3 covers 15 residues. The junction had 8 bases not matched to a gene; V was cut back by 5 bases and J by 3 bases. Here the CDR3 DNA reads TGTGCCAGCAGTCCCAGGGGACAGGGTATCTACGAGCAGTACTTC. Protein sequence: CASSPRGQGIYEQYF.

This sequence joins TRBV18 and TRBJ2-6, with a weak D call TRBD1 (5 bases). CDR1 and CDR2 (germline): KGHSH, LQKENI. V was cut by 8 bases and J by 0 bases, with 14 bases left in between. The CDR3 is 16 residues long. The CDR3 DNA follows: TGTGCCAGCCCTTACCTCCAGGGCTCTGGGGCCAACGTCCTGACTTTC. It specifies CASPYLQGSGANVLTF.

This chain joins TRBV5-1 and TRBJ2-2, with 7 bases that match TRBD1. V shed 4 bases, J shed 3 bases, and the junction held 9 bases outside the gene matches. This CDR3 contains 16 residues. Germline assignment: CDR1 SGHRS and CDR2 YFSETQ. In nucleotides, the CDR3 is TGCGCCAGCAGCCCGCAAGGGGGCGGCTACACCGGGGAGCTGTTTTTT. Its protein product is CASSPQGGGYTGELFF. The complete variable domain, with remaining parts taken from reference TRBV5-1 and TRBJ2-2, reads KAGVTQTPRYLIKTRGQQVTLSCSPISGHRSVSWYQQTPGQGLQFLFEYFSETQRNKGNFPGRFSGRQFSNSRSEMNVSTLELGDSALYLCASSPQGGGYTGELFFGEGSRLTVL.

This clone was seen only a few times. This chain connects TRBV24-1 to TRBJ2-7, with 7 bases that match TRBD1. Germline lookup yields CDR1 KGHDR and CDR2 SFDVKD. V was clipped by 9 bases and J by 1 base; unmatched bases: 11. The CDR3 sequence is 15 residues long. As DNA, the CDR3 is TGTGCCACCCAGGACCTACGCAGGGGGTCCTACGAGCAGTACTTC. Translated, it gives CATQDLRRGSYEQYF.

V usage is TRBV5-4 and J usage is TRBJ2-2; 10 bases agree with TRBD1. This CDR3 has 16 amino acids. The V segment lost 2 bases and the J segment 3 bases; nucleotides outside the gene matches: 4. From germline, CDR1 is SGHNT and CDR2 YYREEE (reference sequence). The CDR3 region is CASSLDRGRYTGELFF. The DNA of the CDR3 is TGTGCCAGCAGCTTAGACAGGGGGCGGTACACCGGGGAGCTGTTTTTT.

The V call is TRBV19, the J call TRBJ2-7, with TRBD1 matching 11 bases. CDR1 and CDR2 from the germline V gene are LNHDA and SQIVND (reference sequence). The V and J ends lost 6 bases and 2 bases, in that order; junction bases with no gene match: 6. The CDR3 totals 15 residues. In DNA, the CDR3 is TGTGCCAGTAGCACGGGACAGGGGGGCGCCTACGAGCAGTACTTC. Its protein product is CASSTGQGGAYEQYF.

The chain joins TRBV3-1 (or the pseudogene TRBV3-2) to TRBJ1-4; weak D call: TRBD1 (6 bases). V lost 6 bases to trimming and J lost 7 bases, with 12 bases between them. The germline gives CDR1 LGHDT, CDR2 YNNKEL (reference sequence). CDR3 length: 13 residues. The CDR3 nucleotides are TGTGCCAGCAGACAGGGTCTGGGTGAAAAACTGTTTTTT. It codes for CASRQGLGEKLFF.

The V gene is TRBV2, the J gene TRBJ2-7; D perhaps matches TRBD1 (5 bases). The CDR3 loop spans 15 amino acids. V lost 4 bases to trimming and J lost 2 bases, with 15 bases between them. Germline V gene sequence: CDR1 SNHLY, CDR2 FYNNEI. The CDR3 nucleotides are TGTGCCAGCAGTGCAGTCGCCTTGGGGCCCTACGAGCAGTACTTC. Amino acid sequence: CASSAVALGPYEQYF.

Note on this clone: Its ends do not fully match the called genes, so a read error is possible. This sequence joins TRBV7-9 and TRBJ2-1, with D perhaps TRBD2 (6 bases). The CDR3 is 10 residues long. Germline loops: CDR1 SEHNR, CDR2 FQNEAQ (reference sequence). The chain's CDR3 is CASAGPRRIF. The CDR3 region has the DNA TGTGCCAGCGCGGGGCCGCGGCGGATCTTC.

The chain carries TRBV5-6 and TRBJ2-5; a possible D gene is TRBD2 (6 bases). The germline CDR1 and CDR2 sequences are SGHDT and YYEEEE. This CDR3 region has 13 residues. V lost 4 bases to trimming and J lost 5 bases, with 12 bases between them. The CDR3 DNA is TGTGCCAGCAGCAACGGAGGGACGGAGACCCAGTACTTC. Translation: CASSNGGTETQYF.

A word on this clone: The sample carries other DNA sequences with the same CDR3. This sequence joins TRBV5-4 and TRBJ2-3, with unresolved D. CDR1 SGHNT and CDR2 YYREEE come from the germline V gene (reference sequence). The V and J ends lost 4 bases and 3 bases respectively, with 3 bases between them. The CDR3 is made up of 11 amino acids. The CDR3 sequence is CASSLTDTQYF. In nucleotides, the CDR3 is TGTGCCAGCAGCCTGACAGATACGCAGTATTTT.

DNA for the CDR3: TGTGCCAGCAGCCCCCGACGGAATCCGGGGGAAAAACTGTTTTTT. Amino acid sequence: CASSPRRNPGEKLFF. The V call is TRBV11-3, the J call TRBJ1-4; D is ambiguous. The V end was cut by 5 bases, the J end by 8 bases, with 18 bases between. Germline CDR1 SGHNT, CDR2 YENEEA. The CDR3 extends over 15 amino acids.

This CDR3 reads CASSQASGAYNEQFF. The CDR3 bases are TGTGCCAGCAGCCAAGCTAGCGGGGCCTACAATGAGCAGTTCTTC. The chain combines TRBV7-6 with TRBJ2-1; 9 bases agree with TRBD2. Trimming removed 5 bases from V and 2 bases from J; junction bases left unmatched: 4. Looked up from germline, CDR1 is SGHVS and CDR2 is FNYEAQ. The CDR3 length is 15 residues. Filled out from reference TRBV7-6 and TRBJ2-1, the complete variable domain reads GAGVSQSPRYKVTKRGQDVALRCDPISGHVSLYWYRQALGQGPEFLTYFNYEAQQDKSGLPNDRFSAERPEGSISTLTIQRTEQRDSAMYRCASSQASGAYNEQFFGPGTRLTVL.

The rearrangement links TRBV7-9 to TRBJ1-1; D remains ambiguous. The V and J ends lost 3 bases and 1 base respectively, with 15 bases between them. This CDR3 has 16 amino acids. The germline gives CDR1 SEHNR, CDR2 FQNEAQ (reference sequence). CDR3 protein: CASSFERMTGNTEAFF. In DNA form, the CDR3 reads TGTGCCAGCAGCTTCGAGAGGATGACTGGGAACACTGAAGCTTTCTTT. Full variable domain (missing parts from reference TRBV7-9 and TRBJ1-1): DTGVSQNPRHKITKRGQNVTFRCDPISEHNRLYWYRQTLGQGPEFLTYFQNEAQLEKSRLLSDRFSAERPKGSFSTLEIQRTEQGDSAMYLCASSFERMTGNTEAFFGQGTRLTVV.

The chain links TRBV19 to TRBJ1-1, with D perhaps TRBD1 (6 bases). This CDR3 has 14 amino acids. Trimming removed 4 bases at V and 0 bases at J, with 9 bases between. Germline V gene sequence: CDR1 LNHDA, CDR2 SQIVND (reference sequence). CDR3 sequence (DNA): TGTGCCAGTAGTAGAGGACAGATGAACACTGAAGCTTTCTTT. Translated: CASSRGQMNTEAFF.

This CDR3 reads CASSKPGDRGGYTF. CDR3 DNA sequence: TGCGCCAGCAGCAAGCCTGGGGACAGGGGTGGCTACACCTTC. The rearrangement uses TRBV4-1 and TRBJ1-2; 10 nucleotides agree with TRBD1. The CDR3 is 14 amino acids. The trim removed 5 bases at V and 7 bases at J, leaving 7 bases unmatched. CDR1 is MGHRA and CDR2 is YSYEKL in the germline V gene.

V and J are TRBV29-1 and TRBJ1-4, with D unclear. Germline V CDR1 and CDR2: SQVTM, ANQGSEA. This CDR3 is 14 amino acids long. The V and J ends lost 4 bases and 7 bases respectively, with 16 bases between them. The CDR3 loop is CSVAQRVSSEKLFF. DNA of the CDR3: TGCAGCGTTGCTCAGCGTGTGTCGTCTGAAAAACTGTTTTTT.

The CDR3 loop is CASRGGSNTGELFF. DNA for the CDR3: TGCGCCAGTCGTGGGGGGAGTAACACCGGGGAGCTGTTTTTT. The chain couples TRBV10-1 to TRBJ2-2; tentatively, D is TRBD2 (6 bases). Trimming cost V 9 bases and J 2 bases, with 13 bases left between them. Germline CDR1 is WNHNN and CDR2 is SYGVQD (reference sequence). The CDR3 covers 14 residues.

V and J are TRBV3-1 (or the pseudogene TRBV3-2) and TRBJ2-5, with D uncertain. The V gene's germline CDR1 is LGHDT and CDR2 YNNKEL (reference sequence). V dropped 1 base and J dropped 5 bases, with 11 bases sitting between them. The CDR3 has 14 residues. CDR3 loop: CASSQAAIWETQYF. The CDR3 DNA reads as TGTGCCAGCAGCCAAGCAGCGATTTGGGAGACCCAGTACTTC.

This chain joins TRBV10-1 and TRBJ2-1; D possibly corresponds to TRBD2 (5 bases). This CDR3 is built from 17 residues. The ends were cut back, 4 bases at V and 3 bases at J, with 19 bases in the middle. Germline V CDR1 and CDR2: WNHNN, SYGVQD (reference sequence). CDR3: CASSGRAGMDDYNEQFF. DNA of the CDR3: TGCGCCAGCAGTGGAAGGGCGGGCATGGATGACTACAATGAGCAGTTCTTC.

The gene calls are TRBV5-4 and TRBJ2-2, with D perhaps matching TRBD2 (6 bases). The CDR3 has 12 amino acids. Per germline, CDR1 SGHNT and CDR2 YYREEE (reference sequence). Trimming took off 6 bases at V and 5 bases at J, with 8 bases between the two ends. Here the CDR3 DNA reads TGTGCCAGCACCCGGGGGACCGGGGAGCTGTTTTTT. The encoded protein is CASTRGTGELFF.

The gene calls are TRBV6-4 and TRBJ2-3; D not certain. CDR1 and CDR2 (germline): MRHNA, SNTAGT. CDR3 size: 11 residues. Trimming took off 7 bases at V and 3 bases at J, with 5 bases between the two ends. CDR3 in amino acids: CASTFTDTQYF. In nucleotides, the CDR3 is TGTGCCAGCACCTTTACAGATACGCAGTATTTT.